Listed below are T cell receptor beta chains from one sample, sequenced in a study of post-analysis software for immune sequencing data. Each CDR3 protein gets one entry after TCRdb re-called the PCR reads with MiXCR. The table includes 800,000 to 950,000 distinct CDR3 sequences, approximately 53% detected once. The sequenced material came from blood. The receptors here all came from a girl aged 5 to 17 with multiple sclerosis. CDR3s include the opening cysteine and the closing phenylalanine or tryptophan. Each record gives: D gene, J gene, V gene, clone size, CDR3 DNA, CDR3 protein. A D gene is named only where the DNA matches it firmly. Clone size is stated in some rows and not others, as once, few, many or a class when expanded.

d_gene: .; j_gene: TRBJ2-6; v_gene: TRBV5-6; abundance: .; CDR3nt: TGTGCCAGCATCGCGACGCCAGGGTATTCTGGGGCCAACGTCCTGACTTTC; CDR3aa: CASIATPGYSGANVLTF
d_gene: .; j_gene: TRBJ2-3; v_gene: TRBV29-1; abundance: few; CDR3nt: TGCAGCGTTGTCAACACAGATACGCAGTATTTT; CDR3aa: CSVVNTDTQYF
d_gene: TRBD1; j_gene: TRBJ1-2; v_gene: TRBV6-5; abundance: .; CDR3nt: TGTGCCAGCAGTTTGAGGACAGGGAAAGGCTACACCTTC; CDR3aa: CASSLRTGKGYTF
d_gene: .; j_gene: TRBJ2-5; v_gene: TRBV5-1; abundance: .; CDR3nt: TGCGCCAGCAGCGTGAACTTGGAGACCCAGTACTTC; CDR3aa: CASSVNLETQYF
d_gene: .; j_gene: TRBJ2-1; v_gene: TRBV6-5; abundance: few; CDR3nt: TGTGCCAGCAGTTACCCGACTAGATATGAGCAGTTCTTC; CDR3aa: CASSYPTRYEQFF
d_gene: .; j_gene: TRBJ1-1; v_gene: TRBV20-1; abundance: .; CDR3nt: TGCAGTGCTACCTACGACACTGAAGCTTTCTTT; CDR3aa: CSATYDTEAFF
d_gene: .; j_gene: TRBJ1-5; v_gene: TRBV5-1; abundance: .; CDR3nt: TGCGCCAGCAGCTTGTCCGAGGGGCGAGGGCAGCCCCAGCATTTT; CDR3aa: CASSLSEGRGQPQHF
d_gene: .; j_gene: TRBJ1-2; v_gene: TRBV15; abundance: few; CDR3nt: TGTGCCACCAGCAGAGCCGGGTTTAACTATGGCTACACCTTC; CDR3aa: CATSRAGFNYGYTF
d_gene: .; j_gene: TRBJ2-5; v_gene: TRBV29-1; abundance: .; CDR3nt: TGCAGCGTTGAAGATGATGAGGGGCGGGAGACCCAGTACTTC; CDR3aa: CSVEDDEGRETQYF
d_gene: TRBD2; j_gene: TRBJ2-1; v_gene: TRBV20-1; abundance: .; CDR3nt: TGCAGTGCTAGACCAACCCCGGGACTAATGAATGAGCAGTTCTTC; CDR3aa: CSARPTPGLMNEQFF
d_gene: TRBD2; j_gene: TRBJ2-2; v_gene: TRBV5-5; abundance: .; CDR3nt: TGTGCCAGCAGCTATATAGCGGGAGCCTCGAACACCGGGGAGCTGTTTTTT; CDR3aa: CASSYIAGASNTGELFF
d_gene: TRBD2; j_gene: TRBJ2-7; v_gene: TRBV2; abundance: few; CDR3nt: TGTGCCAGCAGTGTGCTAGCGGGGTCCACCTACGAGCAGTACTTC; CDR3aa: CASSVLAGSTYEQYF
d_gene: .; j_gene: TRBJ1-2; v_gene: TRBV7-9; abundance: .; CDR3nt: TGTGCCAGCAGTGACAATAACTATGGCTACACCTTC; CDR3aa: CASSDNNYGYTF
d_gene: .; j_gene: TRBJ1-2; v_gene: TRBV20-1; abundance: .; CDR3nt: TGCAGTGCCATCCCCGGGGCAGCCTATGGCTACACCTTC; CDR3aa: CSAIPGAAYGYTF
d_gene: .; j_gene: TRBJ2-1; v_gene: TRBV7-6; abundance: .; CDR3nt: TGTGCCAGCAGCTTCGTCGGGGGAAGCCTATCCTACAATGAGCAGTTCTTC; CDR3aa: CASSFVGGSLSYNEQFF
d_gene: TRBD2; j_gene: TRBJ2-1; v_gene: TRBV6-2/TRBV6-3; abundance: .; CDR3nt: TGTGCCAGCAGTTTAAATCCCAGCGGGAGGAATGAGCAGTTCTTC; CDR3aa: CASSLNPSGRNEQFF
d_gene: .; j_gene: TRBJ1-1; v_gene: TRBV9; abundance: .; CDR3nt: TGTGCCAGCAGCGGGGAACGGAACACTGAAGCTTTCTTT; CDR3aa: CASSGERNTEAFF
d_gene: .; j_gene: TRBJ1-5; v_gene: TRBV7-8; abundance: .; CDR3nt: TGTGCCAGCAGCTTAGCCCCCGCAGGGATGTATAGCAATCAGCCCCAGCATTTT; CDR3aa: CASSLAPAGMYSNQPQHF
d_gene: .; j_gene: TRBJ2-5; v_gene: TRBV6-1; abundance: once; CDR3nt: TGTGCCAGTGCCCCACGACGGGGCCGTGGTGATGGGCAGTACTTC; CDR3aa: CASAPRRGRGDGQYF
d_gene: .; j_gene: TRBJ2-7; v_gene: TRBV7-2; abundance: .; CDR3nt: TGTGCCAGCAGCTTATCTTCTTTCGAGCAGTACTTC; CDR3aa: CASSLSSFEQYF
d_gene: TRBD1; j_gene: TRBJ2-3; v_gene: TRBV11-2; abundance: few; CDR3nt: TGTGCCAGCAGCTTAATGACAGGGGGCACAGATACGCAGTATTTT; CDR3aa: CASSLMTGGTDTQYF
d_gene: .; j_gene: TRBJ2-1; v_gene: TRBV7-6; abundance: few; CDR3nt: TGTGCCAGCAGCTCAAGTGGAGCTTACAATGAGCAGTTCTTC; CDR3aa: CASSSSGAYNEQFF
d_gene: .; j_gene: TRBJ2-3; v_gene: TRBV20-1; abundance: .; CDR3nt: TGCAGTGCTCAGGAGGCCACAGATACGCAGTATTTT; CDR3aa: CSAQEATDTQYF
d_gene: TRBD1; j_gene: TRBJ2-1; v_gene: TRBV12-3/TRBV12-4; abundance: .; CDR3nt: TGTGCCAGCAGTCTTTCACTTGGACAGGGCTCGGCCAATGAGCAGTTCTTC; CDR3aa: CASSLSLGQGSANEQFF
d_gene: TRBD2; j_gene: TRBJ2-1; v_gene: TRBV2; abundance: .; CDR3nt: TGTGCCAGCAAAGTGGCTAGCGGGGGCGGATCCTACAATGAGCAGTTCTTC; CDR3aa: CASKVASGGGSYNEQFF
d_gene: .; j_gene: TRBJ2-7; v_gene: TRBV20-1; abundance: few; CDR3nt: TGCAGTGCTAGAGAATCCCACGAGCAGTACTTC; CDR3aa: CSARESHEQYF
d_gene: .; j_gene: TRBJ2-1; v_gene: TRBV9; abundance: .; CDR3nt: TGTGCCAGCAGCCTCGGGGTGGGTCACAATGAGCAGTTCTTC; CDR3aa: CASSLGVGHNEQFF
d_gene: .; j_gene: TRBJ2-1; v_gene: TRBV29-1; abundance: few; CDR3nt: TGCAGCCAACCGTGGGGCCGAGTGTGCGATGAGCAGTTCTTC; CDR3aa: CSQPWGRVCDEQFF
d_gene: .; j_gene: TRBJ2-7; v_gene: TRBV7-9; abundance: .; CDR3nt: TGTGCCAGCAGCCCTACCTCCAAGCGGACCTACGAGCAGTACTTC; CDR3aa: CASSPTSKRTYEQYF
d_gene: TRBD1; j_gene: TRBJ2-1; v_gene: TRBV25-1; abundance: .; CDR3nt: TGTGCCAGCAGCACCTTGGACAGGGGGGATGAGCAGTTCTTC; CDR3aa: CASSTLDRGDEQFF
d_gene: .; j_gene: TRBJ1-5; v_gene: TRBV6-4; abundance: .; CDR3nt: TGTGCCAGCAGTGACTGGGACTCCGCGGACAATCAGCCCCAGCATTTT; CDR3aa: CASSDWDSADNQPQHF
d_gene: .; j_gene: TRBJ1-1; v_gene: TRBV30; abundance: few; CDR3nt: TGTGCCTGGAGTGTACAGGTAAACACTGAAGCTTTCTTT; CDR3aa: CAWSVQVNTEAFF
d_gene: .; j_gene: TRBJ2-7; v_gene: TRBV28; abundance: .; CDR3nt: TGTGCCAGCAGTGCCCGGACAGCCACCTACGAGCAGTACTTC; CDR3aa: CASSARTATYEQYF
d_gene: .; j_gene: TRBJ2-1; v_gene: TRBV20-1; abundance: .; CDR3nt: TGCAGTGCTAGAGGCGGGGCTTTCTACAATGAGCAGTTCTTC; CDR3aa: CSARGGAFYNEQFF
d_gene: .; j_gene: TRBJ2-5; v_gene: TRBV6-1; abundance: few; CDR3nt: TGTGCCAGCAGGAAAGAAGAGACCCAGTACTTC; CDR3aa: CASRKEETQYF
d_gene: .; j_gene: TRBJ2-1; v_gene: TRBV29-1; abundance: few; CDR3nt: TGCAGCTTCGCGGGCCACAATGAGCAGTTCTTC; CDR3aa: CSFAGHNEQFF
d_gene: .; j_gene: TRBJ2-5; v_gene: TRBV7-2; abundance: .; CDR3nt: TGTGCCAGCAGCTTAAGGGGGGGGGCAGAGACCCAGTACTTC; CDR3aa: CASSLRGGAETQYF
d_gene: .; j_gene: TRBJ2-3; v_gene: TRBV6-1; abundance: .; CDR3nt: TGTGCCAGCAGTGAAGAGAGTATTAGGGGTTTCTTCACAGATACGCAGTATTTT; CDR3aa: CASSEESIRGFFTDTQYF
d_gene: TRBD2; j_gene: TRBJ2-3; v_gene: TRBV20-1; abundance: .; CDR3nt: TGCAGTGCTTGGACGGGGGGGTTCGTAGATACGCAGTATTTT; CDR3aa: CSAWTGGFVDTQYF
d_gene: TRBD1; j_gene: TRBJ2-1; v_gene: TRBV20-1; abundance: few; CDR3nt: TGCAGTGCTTGGACAGGGGACATCTCATTCGGAGGCTACAATGAGCAGTTCTTC; CDR3aa: CSAWTGDISFGGYNEQFF
d_gene: .; j_gene: TRBJ2-7; v_gene: TRBV18; abundance: .; CDR3nt: TGTGCCAGCTCACCAACGGGACTTCAGCGCGAGCAGTACTTC; CDR3aa: CASSPTGLQREQYF